These T cell receptor beta chains were read from a single sample in a study of CD8 T cells in ankylosing spondylitis. MiXCR, run by TCRdb on the 5' RACE reads, gives a single entry per CDR3 protein. The data hold under 130,000 distinct CDR3 sequences, with around 24% observed a single time. Material for sequencing was synovial fluid, either unsorted or a sorted T cell fraction (not recorded which). The receptor source for this set is a male donor with ankylosing spondylitis. Both conserved end residues are part of each CDR3. Each record gives: D gene, V gene, clone size, J gene, CDR3 protein, CDR3 DNA. A D gene is named only where the DNA matches it firmly. The size of a clone is reported for some rows only, either as once, few or many, or as a class for expanded clones.

-,TRBV12-3/TRBV12-4,-,TRBJ1-3,CASSFTGDPGNTIYF,TGTGCCAGCAGTTTTACAGGAGACCCTGGAAACACCATATATTTT
-,TRBV20-1,-,TRBJ1-5,CSASRGRAKNQPQHF,TGCAGTGCTAGCCGTGGCAGGGCAAAAAATCAGCCCCAGCATTTT
TRBD1,TRBV6-1,-,TRBJ1-2,CASTPDRAHGYTF,TGTGCCAGCACCCCTGACAGGGCTCATGGCTACACCTTC
-,TRBV5-1,-,TRBJ2-3,CASSLDSQTSTDTQYF,TGCGCCAGCAGCTTGGACAGCCAGACTAGCACAGATACGCAGTATTTT
-,TRBV7-7,many,TRBJ2-3,CASSRGTRNTDTQYF,TGTGCCAGCAGCCGAGGGACCCGAAACACAGATACGCAGTATTTT
-,TRBV7-2,many,TRBJ2-7,CASSKGGTHEQYF,TGTGCCAGCAGCAAGGGGGGGACCCACGAGCAGTACTTC
TRBD2,TRBV27,-,TRBJ2-3,CASRGTSGLLDTEYF,TGTGCCAGCAGAGGAACTAGCGGGTTGTTAGATACGGAGTATTTT
TRBD2,TRBV18,-,TRBJ2-7,CASSPSGGLGEQYF,TGTGCCAGCTCTCCTAGCGGGGGGCTTGGCGAGCAGTACTTC
TRBD1,TRBV7-9,many,TRBJ2-1,CAGRQGGSYNEQFF,TGTGCCGGCCGACAGGGTGGCTCCTACAATGAGCAGTTCTTC
-,TRBV24-1,few,TRBJ2-1,CATSDPQGKGYSEQFF,TGTGCCACCAGTGATCCCCAGGGGAAGGGTTATAGTGAGCAGTTCTTC
TRBD2,TRBV29-1,-,TRBJ2-1,CSVDRFAGGANEQFF,TGCAGCGTTGATCGTTTTGCGGGAGGAGCGAATGAGCAGTTCTTC
-,TRBV24-1,many,TRBJ2-3,CATSDFSGADTQYF,TGTGCCACCAGTGATTTCTCGGGAGCAGATACGCAGTATTTT
-,TRBV24-1,once,TRBJ2-1,CATSDLVRDNNEQFF,TGTGCCACCAGTGATTTGGTGCGAGATAACAATGAGCAGTTCTTC
-,TRBV24-1,-,TRBJ2-3,CATSGGHRDTQYF,TGTGCCACCAGTGGGGGCCACAGAGATACGCAGTATTTT
-,TRBV20-1,-,TRBJ1-1,CSAYQGSTEAFF,TGCAGTGCTTACCAGGGGTCCACTGAAGCTTTCTTT
TRBD1,TRBV5-1,-,TRBJ2-7,CASSLGQGAFHEQYF,TGCGCCAGCAGCTTGGGACAGGGGGCTTTCCACGAGCAGTACTTC
-,TRBV10-3,-,TRBJ2-7,CAIRGAGDEQYF,TGTGCCATCCGCGGGGCCGGGGACGAGCAGTACTTC
-,TRBV10-3,many,TRBJ2-5,CATSRGDGTVETQYF,TGTGCCACGTCGAGGGGTGACGGAACCGTGGAGACCCAGTACTTC
-,TRBV2,-,TRBJ2-6,CASDREAGANVLTF,TGTGCCAGTGACAGGGAGGCCGGGGCCAACGTCCTGACTTTC
-,TRBV12-3/TRBV12-4,few,TRBJ1-3,CASRPNSSGNTIYF,TGTGCCAGCAGGCCGAATAGCTCTGGAAACACCATATATTTT
TRBD2,TRBV5-1,few,TRBJ2-5,CASSLVASGNGVTETQYF,TGCGCCAGCAGCTTGGTTGCTAGCGGGAATGGGGTAACGGAGACCCAGTACTTC
TRBD2,TRBV27,-,TRBJ2-1,CASSLGTSGDNEQFF,TGTGCCAGCAGTCTCGGGACTAGCGGGGACAATGAGCAGTTCTTC
-,TRBV28,few,TRBJ1-2,CASSSYYGYTF,TGTGCCAGCAGTTCCTACTATGGCTACACCTTC
-,TRBV29-1,many,TRBJ2-3,CSVDGRGRGDTQYF,TGCAGCGTTGACGGCAGGGGTCGAGGAGATACGCAGTATTTT
TRBD1,TRBV13,-,TRBJ2-5,CASSQGQGAVRQETQYF,TGTGCCAGCAGCCAGGGACAGGGGGCGGTAAGGCAAGAGACCCAGTACTTC
TRBD1,TRBV24-1,few,TRBJ2-3,CATRTGTGSADTQYF,TGTGCCACCAGAACCGGGACAGGGTCCGCAGATACGCAGTATTTT
-,TRBV12-3/TRBV12-4,-,TRBJ1-4,CASSLRVSNEKLFF,TGTGCCAGCAGTTTGAGGGTATCGAATGAAAAACTGTTTTTT
-,TRBV5-6,-,TRBJ2-7,CASSSQGPGGHEQYF,TGTGCCAGCAGCTCGCAAGGGCCTGGAGGCCACGAGCAGTACTTC
TRBD1,TRBV28,-,TRBJ1-5,CASSRDRVVGQPQHF,TGTGCCAGCAGTCGTGACAGGGTGGTCGGTCAGCCCCAGCATTTT
-,TRBV20-1,-,TRBJ2-1,CSARLGGLGLDEQFF,TGCAGTGCTAGACTTGGAGGGCTAGGATTGGATGAGCAGTTCTTC
-,TRBV29-1,few,TRBJ2-2,CSVTSSFTGELFF,TGCAGCGTTACGTCATCCTTTACCGGGGAGCTGTTTTTT
-,TRBV7-9,-,TRBJ2-3,CASSKQVASHTDTQYF,TGTGCCAGCAGCAAACAAGTAGCTAGCCACACAGATACGCAGTATTTT
-,TRBV7-7,-,TRBJ2-3,CASSLGQVPDTQYF,TGTGCCAGCAGCTTAGGGCAAGTCCCAGATACGCAGTATTTT
-,TRBV10-3,few,TRBJ2-2,CAIGTANTGELFF,TGTGCCATCGGGACCGCGAACACCGGGGAGCTGTTTTTT
TRBD1,TRBV3-1,-,TRBJ2-5,CASSLRGQGAGETQYF,TGTGCCAGCAGCCTAAGGGGGCAGGGGGCTGGGGAGACCCAGTACTTC
TRBD2,TRBV29-1,few,TRBJ2-3,CSGRGLAGPTDTQYF,TGCAGCGGCCGGGGGCTAGCGGGCCCCACAGATACGCAGTATTTT
TRBD1,TRBV5-1,many,TRBJ1-1,CASSTRGDGEAFF,TGCGCCAGCAGCACCAGGGGGGACGGGGAAGCTTTCTTT
-,TRBV25-1,-,TRBJ2-1,CASSDSVYNEQFF,TGTGCCAGCAGTGACAGTGTATACAATGAGCAGTTCTTC
TRBD1,TRBV6-1,few,TRBJ1-5,CASRWGQGSSNQPQHF,TGTGCCAGCAGGTGGGGACAGGGCTCAAGCAATCAGCCCCAGCATTTT
-,TRBV2,-,TRBJ1-5,CASWTGSNQPQHF,TGTGCCAGCTGGACCGGTAGCAATCAGCCCCAGCATTTT
-,TRBV10-1,-,TRBJ2-3,CASSESPERDTQYF,TGCGCCAGCAGTGAGTCCCCGGAACGGGATACGCAGTATTTT
-,TRBV7-9,-,TRBJ2-5,CASSLISRGETQYF,TGTGCCAGCAGCTTAATCTCCCGCGGAGAGACCCAGTACTTC
TRBD2,TRBV27,once,TRBJ2-3,CASSLWEGLGTDTQYF,TGTGCCAGCAGTTTATGGGAGGGACTGGGCACAGATACGCAGTATTTT
-,TRBV11-3,few,TRBJ1-1,CASSLNLFEAFF,TGTGCCAGCAGCTTAAACCTCTTTGAAGCTTTCTTT
-,TRBV27,-,TRBJ2-1,CASKTKGTQREFF,TGTGCCAGCAAGACCAAGGGGACCCAGCGGGAGTTCTTC
-,TRBV20-1,-,TRBJ1-5,CSARDYRAKQPQHF,TGCAGTGCTAGAGATTACAGGGCAAAACAGCCCCAGCATTTT
TRBD2,TRBV29-1,medium-sized,TRBJ2-1,CSASGRRSGNEQFF,TGCAGCGCTAGCGGGAGACGCAGTGGTAATGAGCAGTTCTTC
TRBD1,TRBV27,-,TRBJ2-1,CASRTGQGESNEQFF,TGTGCCAGCAGAACCGGACAGGGGGAATCCAATGAGCAGTTCTTC